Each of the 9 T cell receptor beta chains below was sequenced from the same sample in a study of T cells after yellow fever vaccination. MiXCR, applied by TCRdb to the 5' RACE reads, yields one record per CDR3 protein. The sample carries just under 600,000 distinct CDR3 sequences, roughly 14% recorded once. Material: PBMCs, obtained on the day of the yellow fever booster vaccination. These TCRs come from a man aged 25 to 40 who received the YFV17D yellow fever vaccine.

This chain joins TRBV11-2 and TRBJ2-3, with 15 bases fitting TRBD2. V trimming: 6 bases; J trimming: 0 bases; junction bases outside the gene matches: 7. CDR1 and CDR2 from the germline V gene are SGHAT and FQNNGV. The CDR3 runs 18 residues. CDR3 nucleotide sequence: TGTGCCAGCAGTTGGGGACTAGCGGGGGGAGCTAGCACAGATACGCAGTATTTT. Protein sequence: CASSWGLAGGASTDTQYF. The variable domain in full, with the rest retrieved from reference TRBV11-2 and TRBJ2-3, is EAGVAQSPRYKIIEKRQSVAFWCNPISGHATLYWYQQILGQGPKLLIQFQNNGVVDDSQLPKDRFSAERLKGVDSTLKIQPAKLEDSAVYLCASSWGLAGGASTDTQYFGPGTRLTVL.

This chain's CDR3 is CASSLSASFQETQYF. CDR3 nucleotides: TGTGCCAGCAGCTTGTCAGCTTCCTTCCAAGAGACCCAGTACTTC. This chain links TRBV5-4 with TRBJ2-5; D uncertain. Germline V lookup: CDR1 SGHNT, CDR2 YYREEE (reference sequence). The CDR3 covers 15 residues. The germline V and J ends were trimmed by 1 base and 1 base, with 11 bases remaining between them.

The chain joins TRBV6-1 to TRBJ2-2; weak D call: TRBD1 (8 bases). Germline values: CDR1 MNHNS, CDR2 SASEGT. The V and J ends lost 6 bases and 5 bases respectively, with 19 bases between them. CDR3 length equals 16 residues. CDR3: CASRPQTGEGTGELFF. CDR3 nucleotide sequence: TGTGCCAGCAGACCCCAGACAGGGGAGGGGACCGGGGAGCTGTTTTTT.

CDR3 nucleotide sequence: TGTGCCAGCAGCAGGGAGGCCAATCAGCCCCAGCATTTT. It encodes CASSREANQPQHF. V usage is TRBV6-4 and J usage is TRBJ1-5; D may be TRBD1 (5 bases). The CDR3 is 13 amino acids. The germline CDR1 and CDR2 sequences are MRHNA and SNTAGT. The V end lost 6 bases, the J end lost 3 bases, and 9 bases lay between the germline ends.

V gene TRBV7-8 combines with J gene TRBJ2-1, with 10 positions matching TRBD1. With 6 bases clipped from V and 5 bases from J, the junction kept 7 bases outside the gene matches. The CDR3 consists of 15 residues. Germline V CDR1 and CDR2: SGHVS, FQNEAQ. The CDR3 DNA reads TGTGCCAGCAGACTGGGACAGGGGCTTGACAATGAGCAGTTCTTC. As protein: CASRLGQGLDNEQFF.

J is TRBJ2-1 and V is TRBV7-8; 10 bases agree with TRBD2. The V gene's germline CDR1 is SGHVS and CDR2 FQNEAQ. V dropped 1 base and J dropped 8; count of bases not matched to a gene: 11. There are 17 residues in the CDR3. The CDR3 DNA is TGTGCCAGCAGCTTAGTGATGTCGGCTAGCGGGGGACATGAGCAGTTCTTC. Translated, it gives CASSLVMSASGGHEQFF.

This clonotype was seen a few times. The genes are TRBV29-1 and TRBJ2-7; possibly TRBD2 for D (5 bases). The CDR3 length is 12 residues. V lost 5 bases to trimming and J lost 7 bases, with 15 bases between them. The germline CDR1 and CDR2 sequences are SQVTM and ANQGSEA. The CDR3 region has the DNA TGCAGCGTTAATGAGGGTACGGAAGAGCAGTACTTC. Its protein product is CSVNEGTEEQYF.

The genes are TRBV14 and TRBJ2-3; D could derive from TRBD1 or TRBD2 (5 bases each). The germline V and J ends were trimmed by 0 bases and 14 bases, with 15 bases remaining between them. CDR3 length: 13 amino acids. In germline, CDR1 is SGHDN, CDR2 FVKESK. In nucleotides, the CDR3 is TGTGCCAGCAGCCAAGATCGTGGGGACCCCCGGTATTTT. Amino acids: CASSQDRGDPRYF.

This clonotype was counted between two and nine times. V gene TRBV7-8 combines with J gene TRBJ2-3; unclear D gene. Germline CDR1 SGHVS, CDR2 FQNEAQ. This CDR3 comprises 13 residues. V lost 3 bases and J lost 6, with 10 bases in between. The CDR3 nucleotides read TGTGCCAGCAGCTTCCTCGATGGGGATACGCAGTATTTT. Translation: CASSFLDGDTQYF.